This T cell receptor (beta chain) was sequenced during a study of identical twins. Study results and caveats: Twin-shared out-of-frame alpha sequences were enriched for low generation probability. Memory repertoires lacked the insertion deficit that abundant cord blood beta clonotypes showed. Findings depended on cross-sectional statistics rather than tracking the same donors.

This clonotype turned up a few times. Its target is not known. TCRdb independently ran MiXCR on the 5' RACE reads; one entry per CDR3 protein. Of about 330,000 distinct CDR3 sequences detected, approximately 13% appear once; the ten largest clones hold approximately 7.6%. This CDR3 comprises 13 residues. Trimming left V 3 bases short and J 6 bases short, with 10 bases between. These same records also appear under a second study, on yellow fever vaccine responses in identical twins. That report adds: Among the twins, the vaccine T cell response reportedly seemed partly convergent and partly personalized.

This TCR was recovered from a woman under 30 in good health. The chain carries TRBV12-3 or TRBV12-4 and TRBJ2-3; the D is unclear. The sequencing input was CD8+ T cells sorted from blood. This CDR3 is CASSLVQGDTQYF. The CDR3 coding sequence is TGTGCCAGCAGTTTGGTCCAAGGGGATACGCAGTATTTT.